This T cell receptor (beta chain) was identified in a study of T cell responses to AZD1222 COVID-19 vaccine. Study observations and caveats: At 160-218 and 743-854, vaccine-associated CD4 TCRs were dominant, and they spanned spike. Donors in the cohort were predominantly white British and more often female, and clonal diversity was possibly underestimated. It was only after the peak T cell response that any repertoires were sampled.

CDR1 SGHTA and CDR2 FQGNSA come from the germline V gene. CDR3 length: 14 amino acids. Unmatched junction bases numbered 2, after V lost 3 bases and J lost 1 base. Concerning this clone itself: The antigen remains unidentified.

Data came from immunoSEQ multiplex PCR; TCRdb stores just in-frame clones and leaves some out. The sample yields more than 140,000 clones, around 89% seen once. This sample comprised peripheral blood, obtained on day 0 of MenACWY control vaccination. The genes are TRBV7-2 and TRBJ2-5; 7 nucleotides line up with TRBD2. The TCR originated in an adult in good health. CDR3 nucleotide sequence: TGTGCCAGCAGCTTCACGGGGGGCCAAGAGACCCAGTACTTC. This gives the protein CASSFTGGQETQYF.